This TCR beta chain derives from a study of cytomegalovirus exposure and HLA in healthy donors. Findings of the study overall: Accurate prediction of most subjects' HLA-A and HLA-B alleles from TCR beta sequences was reported. In vitro confirmation showed a few CMV-associated chains to be CMV antigen specific.

Germline CDR1 SGHTA, CDR2 FQGNSA. Unmatched junction bases numbered 16, after V lost 5 bases and J lost 13 bases. CDR3 length: 14 residues. About this clone itself: The target antigen is unknown.

Vbeta (60) and Jbeta (13) primers were used in the PCR. The method was immunoSEQ multiplex PCR; TCRdb's version includes in-frame clones alone and lacks a portion of them. The sample includes around 97,000 clones. This rearrangement joins TRBV7-2 to TRBJ2-7, with 8 bases aligning to TRBD2. The specimen was PBMCs. This clonotype originated in a middle-aged man in good health and CMV-seronegative. This CDR3 reads CASSAAVSGEVSYF. For the CDR3, the DNA is TGTGCCAGCAGCGCAGCGGTTAGCGGGGAGGTTAGCTACTTC.